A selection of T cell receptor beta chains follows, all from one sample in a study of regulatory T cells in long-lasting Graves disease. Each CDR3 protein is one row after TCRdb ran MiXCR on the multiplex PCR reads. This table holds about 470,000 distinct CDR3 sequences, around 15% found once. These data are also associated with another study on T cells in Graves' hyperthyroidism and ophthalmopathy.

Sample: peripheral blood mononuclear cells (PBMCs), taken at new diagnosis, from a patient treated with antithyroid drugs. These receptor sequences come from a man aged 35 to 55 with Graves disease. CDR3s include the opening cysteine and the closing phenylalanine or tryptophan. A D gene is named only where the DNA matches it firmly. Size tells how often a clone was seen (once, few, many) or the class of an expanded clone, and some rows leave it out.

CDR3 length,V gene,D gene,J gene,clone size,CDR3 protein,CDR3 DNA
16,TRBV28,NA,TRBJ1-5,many,CASSFRYLGGNQPQHF,TGTGCCAGCAGTTTCCGTTATCTAGGGGGCAATCAGCCCCAGCATTTT
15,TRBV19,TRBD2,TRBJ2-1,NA,CASSISAGDYNEQFF,TGTGCCAGTAGTATAAGCGCGGGAGATTACAATGAGCAGTTCTTC
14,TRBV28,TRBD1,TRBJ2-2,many,CASSIDRVPGELFF,TGTGCCAGCAGTATCGACAGGGTCCCCGGGGAGCTGTTTTTT
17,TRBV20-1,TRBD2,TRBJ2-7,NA,CSARDARRASGGVEQYF,TGCAGTGCTAGAGATGCCCGCCGGGCTAGCGGGGGCGTGGAGCAGTACTTC
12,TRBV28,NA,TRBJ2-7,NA,CASWVISSEQYF,TGTGCCAGCTGGGTCATATCGAGCGAGCAGTACTTC
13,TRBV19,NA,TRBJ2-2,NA,CASYLGNTGELFF,TGTGCCAGTTACCTGGGAAACACCGGGGAGCTGTTTTTT
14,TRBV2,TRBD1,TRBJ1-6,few,CASGDRGNNSPLHF,TGTGCCAGCGGGGACAGGGGAAATAATTCACCCCTCCACTTT
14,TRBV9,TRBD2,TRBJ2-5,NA,CASSVQAGRETQYF,TGTGCCAGCAGCGTACAAGCGGGAAGGGAGACCCAGTACTTC
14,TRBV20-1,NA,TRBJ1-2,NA,CSASPFINLYGYTF,TGCAGTGCTAGCCCGTTCATCAATCTCTATGGCTACACCTTC
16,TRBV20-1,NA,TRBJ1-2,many,CSASLVRDALYHGYTF,TGCAGTGCTAGTCTCGTGCGGGACGCCTTGTACCATGGCTACACCTTC
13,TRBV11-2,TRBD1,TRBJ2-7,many,CASSLVGQNEQYF,TGTGCCAGCAGCTTAGTGGGACAGAACGAGCAGTACTTC
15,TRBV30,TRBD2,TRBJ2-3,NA,CAFLHSGRITDTQYF,TGTGCCTTCCTACATAGCGGGAGGATAACAGATACGCAGTATTTT
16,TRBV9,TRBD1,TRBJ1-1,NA,CASSGGWDRRNTEAFF,TGTGCCAGCAGCGGGGGCTGGGACAGGCGGAACACTGAAGCTTTCTTT
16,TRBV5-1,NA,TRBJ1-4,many,CASSLDFSSVWEKLFF,TGCGCCAGCAGCTTGGATTTTTCGAGTGTTTGGGAAAAACTGTTTTTT
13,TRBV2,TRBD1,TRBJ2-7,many,CASTGQGRGEQYF,TGTGCCAGCACGGGACAGGGAAGGGGCGAGCAGTACTTC
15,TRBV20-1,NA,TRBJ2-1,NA,CSADGVGSSYNEQFF,TGCAGTGCGGATGGGGTCGGCAGCTCCTACAATGAGCAGTTCTTC
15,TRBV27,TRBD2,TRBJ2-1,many,CASREGLAAYNEQFF,TGTGCCAGCAGGGAGGGACTAGCGGCCTACAATGAGCAGTTCTTC
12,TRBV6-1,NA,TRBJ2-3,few,CASTEGGDTQYF,TGTGCCAGCACCGAGGGGGGAGATACGCAGTATTTT
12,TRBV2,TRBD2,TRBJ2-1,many,CASISGSRIQFF,TGTGCCAGCATTAGCGGGAGTAGGATTCAGTTCTTC
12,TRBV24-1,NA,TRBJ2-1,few,CATSDGSLGQFF,TGTGCCACCAGTGATGGGTCCTTGGGGCAGTTCTTC
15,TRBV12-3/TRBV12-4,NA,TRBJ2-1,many,CASSLAGSGYNEQFF,TGTGCCAGCAGTTTAGCAGGTAGCGGATACAATGAGCAGTTCTTC
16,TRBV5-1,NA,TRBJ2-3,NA,CASSSPVGMGTDTQYF,TGCGCCAGCAGCTCCCCCGTGGGGATGGGCACAGATACGCAGTATTTT
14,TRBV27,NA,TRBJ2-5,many,CASSNPGHHGTQYF,TGTGCCAGCAGTAATCCGGGACATCACGGGACCCAGTACTTC
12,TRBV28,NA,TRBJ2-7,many,CASSSTPIEQYF,TGTGCCAGCAGTTCCACCCCCATCGAGCAGTACTTC
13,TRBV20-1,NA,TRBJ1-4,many,CSAEPRGGEKLFF,TGCAGTGCTGAACCAAGGGGCGGCGAAAAACTGTTTTTT
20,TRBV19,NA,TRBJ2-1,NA,CASSEQRQVDLLSSYNEQFF,TGTGCCAGTAGTGAGCAACGACAGGTCGACCTTCTCTCGTCCTACAATGAGCAGTTCTTC
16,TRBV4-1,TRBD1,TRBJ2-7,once,CASSREGTGGSYEQYF,TGTGCCAGCAGCCGTGAAGGGACAGGGGGCTCCTACGAGCAGTACTTC
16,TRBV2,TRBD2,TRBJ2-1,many,CASSENGLAGGNEQFF,TGTGCCAGCAGTGAAAATGGACTAGCGGGAGGCAATGAGCAGTTCTTC
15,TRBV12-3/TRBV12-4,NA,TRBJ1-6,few,CASSLGAGANSPLHF,TGTGCCAGCAGTTTAGGGGCGGGGGCCAATTCACCCCTCCACTTT
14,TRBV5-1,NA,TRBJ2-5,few,CASSLVEGEETQYF,TGCGCCAGCAGCTTGGTGGAGGGAGAGGAGACCCAGTACTTC
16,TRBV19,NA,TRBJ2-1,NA,CASSIRLGLLNNEQFF,TGTGCCAGTAGTATAAGGCTGGGACTCCTAAACAATGAGCAGTTCTTC
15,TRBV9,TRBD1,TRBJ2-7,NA,CASSGTGGPPYEQYF,TGTGCCAGCAGCGGGACAGGGGGCCCACCCTACGAGCAGTACTTC
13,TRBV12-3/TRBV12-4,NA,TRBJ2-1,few,CASSHDSSHEQFF,TGTGCCAGCAGCCACGACAGTTCCCATGAGCAGTTCTTC
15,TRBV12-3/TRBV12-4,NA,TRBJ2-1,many,CASSPPGLPMGEQFF,TGTGCCAGCAGTCCCCCGGGTCTACCCATGGGTGAGCAGTTCTTC
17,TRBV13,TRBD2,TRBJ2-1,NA,CASSSPGLAWRGNEQFF,TGTGCCAGCAGCTCGCCCGGACTAGCGTGGAGGGGCAATGAGCAGTTCTTC
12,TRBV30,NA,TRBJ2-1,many,CAWAFLDSYWFF,TGTGCCTGGGCGTTTCTCGACTCTTATTGGTTCTTC
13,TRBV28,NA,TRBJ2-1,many,CASSMSSYNEQFF,TGTGCCAGCAGTATGAGCTCCTACAATGAGCAGTTCTTC
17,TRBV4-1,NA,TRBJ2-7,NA,CASSQGPTSGASYEQYF,TGCGCCAGCAGCCAAGGACCGACCTCGGGAGCTTCCTACGAGCAGTACTTC
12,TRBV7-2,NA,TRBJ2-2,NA,CASSLVKGELFF,TGTGCCAGCAGCTTAGTGAAGGGGGAGCTGTTTTTT
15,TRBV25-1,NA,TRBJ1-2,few,CASSESQGRNYGYTF,TGTGCCAGCAGTGAATCGCAGGGGCGGAACTATGGCTACACCTTC
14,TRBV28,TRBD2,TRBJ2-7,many,CASRLAGGGEVQYF,TGTGCCAGCAGATTAGCGGGAGGGGGGGAGGTGCAGTACTTC
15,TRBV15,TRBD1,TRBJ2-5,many,CATSRDSTGVETQYF,TGTGCCACCAGCAGAGATTCCACAGGGGTCGAGACCCAGTACTTC
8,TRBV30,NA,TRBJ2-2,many,CAVGGLFF,TGTGCCGTTGGGGGGCTGTTTTTT
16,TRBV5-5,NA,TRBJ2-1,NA,CASSPGTLSSYNEQFF,TGTGCCAGCAGCCCGGGGACTCTCAGCTCCTACAATGAGCAGTTCTTC
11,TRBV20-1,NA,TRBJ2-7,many,CSARPVSEQYF,TGCAGTGCTAGACCAGTAAGCGAGCAGTACTTC
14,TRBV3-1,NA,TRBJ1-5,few,CASSQDLVLGPQHF,TGTGCCAGCAGCCAAGATTTGGTCCTGGGGCCCCAGCATTTT
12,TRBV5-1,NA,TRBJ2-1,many,CASSLGRVEQFF,TGCGCCAGCAGCTTAGGGCGGGTTGAGCAGTTCTTC
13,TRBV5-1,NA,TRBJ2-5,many,CASSLEGGETQYF,TGTGCCAGCAGCCTAGAGGGAGGAGAGACCCAGTACTTC
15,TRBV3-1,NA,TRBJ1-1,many,CASSPEGARNTEAFF,TGTGCCAGCAGCCCGGAAGGGGCGAGGAACACTGAAGCTTTCTTT
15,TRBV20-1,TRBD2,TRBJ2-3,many,CSALGLAFGTDTQYF,TGCAGTGCCCTGGGACTAGCGTTCGGCACAGATACGCAGTATTTT
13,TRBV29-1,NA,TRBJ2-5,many,CSVEPNPQETQYF,TGCAGCGTTGAACCCAATCCCCAAGAGACCCAGTACTTC